These T cell receptor beta chains were read from a single sample in a study of blood T cell repertoires in COVID-19. Method: immunoSEQ multiplex PCR; TCRdb's copy keeps in-frame clones and lacks some. Here the sample spans fewer than 300,000 clones, about 87% being singletons. Input material: peripheral blood. The receptors shown here come from a woman between 45 and 65 years old with COVID-19, enrolled during active disease. CDR3s include the opening cysteine and the closing phenylalanine or tryptophan. Each record gives: J gene, V gene, D gene, clone size, CDR3 DNA, CDR3 protein. The D gene is left open where the match is weak. The listing skips clone size in some rows; elsewhere it reads once, few, many or a size class.

J: TRBJ1-1
V: TRBV30
D: .
size: once
DNA: TGTGCCTGGACACAGGGAAAGCTGATCGGGAACACTGAAGCTTTCTTT
CDR3: CAWTQGKLIGNTEAFF

J: TRBJ2-1
V: TRBV13
D: TRBD2
size: .
DNA: TGTGCCAGCAGCTACCCGTATGGGCGGGAGGGTAAGGTAGATGAGCAGTTCTTC
CDR3: CASSYPYGREGKVDEQFF

J: TRBJ1-1
V: TRBV7-8
D: .
size: .
DNA: TGTGCCAGCAGCTTAGCTTTCGCAGGGGAGGAAGCTTTCTTT
CDR3: CASSLAFAGEEAFF

J: TRBJ1-2
V: TRBV6-2/TRBV6-3
D: .
size: .
DNA: TGTGCCAGCAGCGATCAGGGTCTAGGAGGCTACACCTTC
CDR3: CASSDQGLGGYTF

J: TRBJ1-1
V: TRBV7-9
D: TRBD1
size: .
DNA: TGTGCCAGCAGCTCCACAGGGGTGGGCACTGAAGCTTTCTTT
CDR3: CASSSTGVGTEAFF

J: TRBJ2-7
V: TRBV6-5
D: .
size: .
DNA: TGTGCCAGCGCGTACAGGGCTACCTACGAGCAGTACTTC
CDR3: CASAYRATYEQYF

J: TRBJ2-1
V: TRBV19
D: TRBD2
size: .
DNA: TGTGCCAGTCGGACTAGCGGGAGGGCCGGTTACAATGAGCAGTTCTTC
CDR3: CASRTSGRAGYNEQFF

J: TRBJ1-6
V: TRBV4-3
D: TRBD1
size: .
DNA: TGCGCCAGCTCAATGACACAGGGGGGGAATTCACCCCTCCACTTT
CDR3: CASSMTQGGNSPLHF

J: TRBJ2-7
V: TRBV18
D: TRBD1
size: once
DNA: TGTGCCAGCTCACCACTCAGGACAGGCTACGAGCAGTACTTC
CDR3: CASSPLRTGYEQYF

J: TRBJ2-5
V: TRBV11-2
D: .
size: once
DNA: TGTGCCAGCAGCTCCACAGACAGTCAAGAGACCCAGTACTTC
CDR3: CASSSTDSQETQYF

J: TRBJ1-2
V: TRBV5-6
D: TRBD1
size: few
DNA: TGTGCCAGCAGCTATCGGACAGGATCCGCTGTCAACACCTTC
CDR3: CASSYRTGSAVNTF

J: TRBJ1-5
V: TRBV19
D: .
size: .
DNA: TGTGCCAGTAGACAGGGCGGTCAGCCCCAGCATTTT
CDR3: CASRQGGQPQHF

J: TRBJ2-1
V: TRBV27
D: TRBD2
size: .
DNA: TGTGCCAGCAGTCCCCGTGTGGGGAGGTGGGCTAGCGGGAGACGGGACAATGAGCAGTTCTTC
CDR3: CASSPRVGRWASGRRDNEQFF

J: TRBJ2-1
V: TRBV11-2
D: TRBD1
size: .
DNA: TGTGCCAGCAGCCCCATCCGAGGGGGCGAGCAGTTCTTC
CDR3: CASSPIRGGEQFF

J: TRBJ1-2
V: TRBV19
D: .
size: .
DNA: TGTGCCAGTAGTATTGAGTCACCCTATGGCTACACCTTC
CDR3: CASSIESPYGYTF

J: TRBJ2-1
V: TRBV19
D: TRBD2
size: .
DNA: TGTGCCAGTAGAGGGACTAGCTACAATGAGCAGTTCTTC
CDR3: CASRGTSYNEQFF

J: TRBJ2-5
V: TRBV4-1
D: .
size: .
DNA: TGCGCCAGCAGCCTGGGGGGAGGCGTGACCCAGTACTTC
CDR3: CASSLGGGVTQYF

J: TRBJ2-1
V: TRBV19
D: .
size: .
DNA: TGTGCCAGTAGTATTAGTACGACGGGAGTAAGATACAATGAGCAGTTCTTC
CDR3: CASSISTTGVRYNEQFF

J: TRBJ2-3
V: TRBV10-1
D: TRBD2
size: .
DNA: TGCGCCAGCAGTCTAACCTCGGGACTAGCGGGAGGGGGCCCCACAGATACGCAGTATTTT
CDR3: CASSLTSGLAGGGPTDTQYF

J: TRBJ1-2
V: TRBV18
D: .
size: .
DNA: TGTGCCAGCTCACCTGCGGGGGCGCCGGGCTACACCTTC
CDR3: CASSPAGAPGYTF

J: TRBJ2-1
V: TRBV6-5
D: .
size: .
DNA: TGTGCCAGCAGTATTGACTTCAATGAGCAGTTCTTC
CDR3: CASSIDFNEQFF

J: TRBJ1-2
V: TRBV6-5
D: .
size: .
DNA: TGTGCCAGCAGTTACCTCCGGGGCTATGGCTACACCTTC
CDR3: CASSYLRGYGYTF

J: TRBJ1-3
V: TRBV15
D: TRBD1
size: .
DNA: TGTGCCACCAGACGACAGGGGACTGGAAACACCATATATTTT
CDR3: CATRRQGTGNTIYF

J: TRBJ2-7
V: TRBV5-1
D: .
size: .
DNA: TGCGCCAGCAGCGCAGCGGGCCAAACCTACGAGCAGTACTTC
CDR3: CASSAAGQTYEQYF

J: TRBJ2-1
V: TRBV20-1
D: TRBD2
size: .
DNA: TGCAGTGCTAGTTCTACTAGCGGTATTTCCTACAATGAGCAGTTCTTC
CDR3: CSASSTSGISYNEQFF

J: TRBJ2-5
V: TRBV30
D: .
size: .
DNA: TGTGCCTGGAGTGTGTCAGGCGAGACCCAGTACTTC
CDR3: CAWSVSGETQYF

J: TRBJ2-7
V: TRBV20-1
D: TRBD2
size: few
DNA: TGCAGTGCTAGTAAGGCTAGCGGGAACGAGCAGTACTTC
CDR3: CSASKASGNEQYF

J: TRBJ2-7
V: TRBV7-9
D: TRBD1
size: .
DNA: TGTGCCAGCAGCTTCGACAGGGGGCGATACGAGCAGTACTTC
CDR3: CASSFDRGRYEQYF

J: TRBJ1-2
V: TRBV19
D: .
size: .
DNA: TGTGCCAGTAGTATTGGGGCATTAGCTGGCTACACCTTC
CDR3: CASSIGALAGYTF